This entry lists 30 T cell receptor beta chains sequenced from one sample in a study of human T cells and chemical hapten exposure. One entry per CDR3 protein, called by TCRdb with MiXCR from the RACE reads. This sample yields 330,000 or so distinct CDR3 sequences, of which about 6% are seen a single time; around 6.1% belongs to the top ten. Described time point: patch test 2, 6 weeks after DPC sensitization. As for treatment: therapeutic diphenylcyclopropenone sensitization with weekly scalp DPC. The input for sequencing was whole blood, taken in connection with sensitization to the hapten diphenylcyclopropenone (DPC). The receptors come from a young woman with alopecia areata. Some clones in this sample may be carry-over from other donors' samples.

This chain uses TRBV2 with TRBJ2-7; the D call may be TRBD1 or TRBD2 (6 bases each). This CDR3 is 15 amino acids long. Trimming took 6 bases from V and 3 from J, leaving 18 bases between them. Germline CDR1 reads SNHLY; CDR2 reads FYNNEI. The CDR3 loop reads CASREGPGAYYEQYF. Written as DNA, the CDR3 is TGTGCCAGCAGGGAGGGGCCGGGGGCCTACTACGAGCAGTACTTC.

Ten or more counts support this clonotype. The rearrangement uses TRBV9 and TRBJ1-2; D call uncertain. Between the trimmed V and J ends, which lost 0 bases and 4 bases, there was a span of 10 bases. This CDR3 is built from 14 residues. Germline CDR1 is SGDLS and CDR2 is YYNGEE. CDR3 coding DNA: TGTGCCAGCAGCGTAGCCGCTGACACCTATGGCTACACCTTC. Its protein product is CASSVAADTYGYTF.

V and J are TRBV7-8 and TRBJ2-6, with no clear D. The CDR3 length is 14 residues. Germline loops: CDR1 SGHVS, CDR2 FQNEAQ. Trimming stripped 6 bases from V and 0 bases from J, with 6 bases between. The CDR3 DNA sequence: TGTGCCAGCAGAATGAACTCTGGGGCCAACGTCCTGACTTTC. Translation: CASRMNSGANVLTF.

This chain joins TRBV7-8 and TRBJ1-5, with 10 bases matching TRBD1. Germline loops: CDR1 SGHVS, CDR2 FQNEAQ. The CDR3 runs to 16 residues. With 0 bases clipped from V and 4 bases from J, the junction kept 3 bases outside the gene matches. CDR3 in DNA: TGTGCCAGCAGCTTAGCGGGACAGGGGATTAATCAGCCCCAGCATTTT. Its protein product is CASSLAGQGINQPQHF.

The CDR3 reads CASSLLGQGADTQYF. CDR3 DNA: TGTGCCAGCAGCTTATTGGGGCAGGGCGCAGATACGCAGTATTTT. The chain employs TRBV11-2 and TRBJ2-3; the D gene is possibly TRBD1 (5 bases). This CDR3 has 15 residues. V dropped 2 bases and J dropped 4 bases, with 13 bases sitting between them. Germline values: CDR1 SGHAT, CDR2 FQNNGV.

The gene calls are TRBV28 and TRBJ2-1, with D maybe TRBD1 (8 bases). CDR1 is MDHEN and CDR2 is SYDVKM in the germline V gene. V was pared by 6 bases and J by 4 bases, with 22 bases between. This CDR3 has 17 residues. CDR3 DNA: TGTGCCAGCAGCACGAACAGGGGGGGGATAGTTTACAATGAGCAGTTCTTC. This gives the protein CASSTNRGGIVYNEQFF.

This clonotype was observed many times. The gene calls are TRBV12-3 or TRBV12-4 and TRBJ1-6; D is unresolved. The CDR3 totals 14 residues. Trimming took off 2 bases at V and 6 bases at J, with 8 bases between the two ends. This chain's CDR3 is CASSLNTGNSPLHF. In DNA form, the CDR3 reads TGTGCCAGCAGTTTAAATACGGGTAATTCACCCCTCCACTTT.

This clonotype turned up a few times. A much more abundant neighbour one base away suggests this may be a read error. The V gene is TRBV7-9, the J gene TRBJ1-5; D is unresolved. V lost 1 base and J 2 bases, leaving 9 bases between the germline ends. Germline V gives CDR1 SEHNR, CDR2 FQNEAQ (reference sequence). This CDR3 is 15 amino acids long. The CDR3 loop is CASSLGSGGNQPQHF. CDR3 DNA sequence: TGTGCCAGCAGCTTAGGGTCCGGGGGCAATCAGCCCCAGCATTTT.

In this sample, this clonotype turned up many times. The chain combines TRBV6-5 with TRBJ1-1; D gene uncertain. Germline values: CDR1 MNHEY, CDR2 SVGAGI. The V end was cut by 6 bases, the J end by 7 bases, with 18 bases between. The CDR3 has 14 amino acids. The CDR3 DNA reads as TGTGCCAGCAGAAGCCGAGGGAGGTTCGGTGAAGCTTTCTTT. This translates into CASRSRGRFGEAFF.

The chain carries TRBV2 and TRBJ1-6; 10 nucleotides agree with TRBD1. The germline gives CDR1 SNHLY, CDR2 FYNNEI. The length of the CDR3 is 15 residues. V shed 4 bases, J shed 9 bases, and the junction held 6 bases outside the gene matches. The CDR3 loop is CASSVRDRGSSPLHF. The CDR3 DNA is TGTGCCAGCAGTGTCCGGGACAGGGGTAGTTCACCCCTCCACTTT.

The rearrangement links TRBV4-3 to TRBJ1-3, with unresolved D. Germline CDR1 LGHNA, CDR2 YSLEER. There are 15 residues in the CDR3. V lost 0 bases to trimming and J lost 2 bases, with 8 bases between them. This CDR3 reads CASSQDPTAGNTIYF. CDR3 sequence (DNA): TGCGCCAGCAGCCAAGATCCAACAGCTGGAAACACCATATATTTT.

This clonotype has a handful of counts. CDR3 sequence reads: CASSLGSYGTEAFF. The CDR3 DNA follows: TGTGCCAGCAGCTTGGGCAGCTACGGTACTGAAGCTTTCTTT. The V gene is TRBV7-8, the J gene TRBJ1-1; D is uncertain. Germline CDR1 reads SGHVS; CDR2 reads FQNEAQ. V lost 3 bases and J 5 bases, leaving 13 bases between the germline ends. This CDR3 has 14 amino acids.

In this sample, this clonotype turned up a few times. J is TRBJ2-5 and V is TRBV7-2, with TRBD2 identical over 7 bases. The CDR3 is made up of 14 amino acids. Trimming removed 1 base from V and 5 bases from J; junction bases left unmatched: 4. From germline, CDR1 is SGHTA and CDR2 FQGNSA. The CDR3 loop is CASSLVGGFETQYF. The CDR3 DNA is TGTGCCAGCAGCTTAGTCGGGGGGTTTGAGACCCAGTACTTC.

The rearrangement uses TRBV7-2 and TRBJ2-3; D is perhaps TRBD2 (6 bases). The CDR3 has 17 residues. V was pared by 3 bases and J by 3 bases, with 19 bases between. Germline-derived CDR1 and CDR2 are SGHTA and FQGNSA. For the CDR3, the DNA is TGTGCCAGCAGCTTTTGGAGGGCGGGAATGAGGACAGATACGCAGTATTTT. The encoded protein is CASSFWRAGMRTDTQYF.

This clonotype was found many times. The chain uses TRBV7-9 and TRBJ1-5; D is ambiguous. V dropped 4 bases and J dropped 0 bases, with 4 bases sitting between them. CDR1 is SEHNR and CDR2 is FQNEAQ in the germline V gene (reference sequence). The CDR3 has 13 residues. CDR3 sequence reads: CASSSTSNQPQHF. DNA of the CDR3: TGTGCCAGCAGCTCCACTAGCAATCAGCCCCAGCATTTT.

This clonotype was counted ten times or more. The chain uses TRBV20-1 and TRBJ2-3; 7 nucleotides line up with TRBD2. The CDR3 contains 14 residues. Germline CDR1 and CDR2: DFQATT and SNEGSKA (reference sequence). V lost 5 bases, J lost 2 bases, and 7 bases stayed unmatched. The CDR3 DNA is TGCAGTGCTGCCGGGACTACCGACACAGATACGCAGTATTTT. Protein product: CSAAGTTDTDTQYF.

This clonotype turned up a few times. The V gene is TRBV6-5, the J gene TRBJ1-1; a weak D match, TRBD1 (5 bases). The V gene lost 4 bases and the J gene lost 4 bases, with 16 bases spanning the gap. Germline CDR1 and CDR2: MNHEY and SVGAGI. The CDR3 runs 15 residues. The CDR3 coding sequence is TGTGCCAGCAGTTCTACTAAATTAAGGGGCACTGAAGCTTTCTTT. Its protein product is CASSSTKLRGTEAFF.

The gene calls are TRBV25-1 and TRBJ1-1; D uncertain. There are 14 residues in the CDR3. The germline V gene has CDR1 MGHDK and CDR2 SYGVNS. The ends were cut back, 4 bases at V and 3 bases at J, with 12 bases in the middle. In DNA, the CDR3 is TGTGCCAGCAGTGGGGTCGAAGCGTACACTGAAGCTTTCTTT. It encodes CASSGVEAYTEAFF.

This clonotype has more than one count but fewer than ten. The chain combines TRBV2 with TRBJ1-1; 12 nucleotides agree with TRBD1. Per the germline V gene, CDR1 is SNHLY and CDR2 is FYNNEI. This CDR3 is 16 amino acids long. V gave up 5 bases and J gave up 4 bases; unmatched junction bases: 8. CDR3 nucleotide sequence: TGTGCCAGCAGTCGCCTCCGGGACAGGGGGCCCACTGAAGCTTTCTTT. The encoded protein is CASSRLRDRGPTEAFF.

This clonotype was found many times. This chain connects TRBV27 to TRBJ2-7; 10 bases fit TRBD1. CDR1 and CDR2 (germline): MNHEY, SMNVEV (reference sequence). CDR3 length: 15 residues. V shed 3 bases and J 1 base; nucleotides not matched to a gene: 3. The CDR3: CASSFRDRGSYEQYF. The DNA of the CDR3 is TGTGCCAGCAGTTTCCGGGACAGGGGTTCCTACGAGCAGTACTTC.

This clonotype was observed many times. The rearrangement links TRBV29-1 to TRBJ1-1; D unresolved. Trimming pared 7 bases from V and 4 bases from J, leaving 19 bases between. Germline values: CDR1 SQVTM, CDR2 ANQGSEA. The CDR3 extends over 14 amino acids. CDR3 sequence (DNA): TGCAGCGGTAGACTCGTTTCCGGCGGCACTGAAGCTTTCTTT. Translation gives CSGRLVSGGTEAFF.

This clonotype has at least ten counts. J is TRBJ1-2 and V is TRBV7-9; no definite D call. Per the germline V gene, CDR1 is SEHNR and CDR2 is FQNEAQ (reference sequence). This CDR3 has 18 amino acids. Between the trimmed V and J ends, which lost 1 base and 4 bases, there was a span of 22 bases. CDR3 DNA: TGTGCCAGCAGCTTAGACCGTGGGTTCGCTGGCCCGATCTATGGCTACACCTTC. Protein product: CASSLDRGFAGPIYGYTF.

This clonotype showed up just a few times. This rearrangement joins TRBV6-4 to TRBJ2-1; 16 bases match TRBD2. CDR3 length: 15 residues. The germline V gene has CDR1 MRHNA and CDR2 SNTAGT. V lost 2 bases to trimming and J lost 9 bases; unmatched junction nucleotides: 1. The CDR3 DNA follows: TGTGCCAGCAGTGACGGGACTAGCGGGGGGGCTGAGCAGTTCTTC. As protein: CASSDGTSGGAEQFF.

The table lists this clonotype with many counts. The chain has TRBV25-1 and TRBJ1-1; D uncertain. From germline, CDR1 is MGHDK and CDR2 SYGVNS. This CDR3 is 15 amino acids long. The V and J ends lost 4 bases and 2 bases respectively, with 14 bases between them. CDR3 nucleotides: TGTGCCAGCAGTGCTGGTCAGTCAAGCAACACTGAAGCTTTCTTT. It codes for CASSAGQSSNTEAFF.

Many counts were recorded for this clonotype. The chain joins TRBV2 to TRBJ2-4, with a weak D call TRBD1 (5 bases). Trimming took off 7 bases at V and 0 bases at J, with 16 bases between the two ends. Germline lookup yields CDR1 SNHLY and CDR2 FYNNEI. This CDR3 comprises 16 residues. The chain's CDR3 is CASNGAVALAKNIQYF. The CDR3 DNA is TGTGCCAGCAATGGGGCGGTGGCATTAGCCAAAAACATTCAGTACTTC.

This clonotype has ten or more counts. The chain employs TRBV12-3 or TRBV12-4 and TRBJ1-6; D call uncertain. The CDR3 contains 14 residues. With 6 bases removed from V and 0 bases from J, the gap between germline ends came to 6 bases. DNA for the CDR3: TGTGCCAGCAGCGAAAGCTCCTATAATTCACCCCTCCACTTT. It codes for CASSESSYNSPLHF.

There are a few counts of this clonotype. The gene calls are TRBV7-2 and TRBJ2-1; 11 positions agree with TRBD1. CDR1 and CDR2 from the germline V gene are SGHTA and FQGNSA. This CDR3 region has 16 residues. V lost 6 bases to trimming and J lost 3 bases; unmatched junction nucleotides: 7. Here the CDR3 reads CASSTYGTGGYNEQFF. CDR3 bases: TGTGCCAGCAGTACTTACGGGACAGGGGGCTACAATGAGCAGTTCTTC.

At least ten counts were recorded for this clonotype. The CDR3 region has the DNA TGTGCCACCCATGACGACAGGGGGCAGCGTAATTCACCCCTCCACTTT. Translated: CATHDDRGQRNSPLHF. V usage is TRBV2 and J usage is TRBJ1-6; the match to TRBD1 covers 10 bases. Germline V gene sequence: CDR1 SNHLY, CDR2 FYNNEI. The CDR3 totals 16 residues. V gave up 10 bases and J gave up 6 bases; unmatched junction bases: 12.

The chain links TRBV5-6 to TRBJ2-4; D remains ambiguous. Trimming removed 0 bases from V and 0 bases from J, with 10 bases in between. The CDR3 spans 16 residues. Germline assignment: CDR1 SGHDT and CDR2 YYEEEE. The DNA of the CDR3 is TGTGCCAGCAGCTTGGCCGTAATCGTAGCCAAAAACATTCAGTACTTC. This gives the protein CASSLAVIVAKNIQYF.

Remarks on this clonotype: Compared with germline, one end of the junction differs, possibly owing to a read error. The gene calls are TRBV27 and TRBJ2-1; D gene ambiguous. The germline V gene has CDR1 MNHEY and CDR2 SMNVEV (reference sequence). The CDR3 extends over 9 amino acids. The CDR3 spells CASSPPRGF. In DNA form, the CDR3 reads TGTGCCAGCAGTCCCCCTCGAGGATTC.